The rows below give T cell receptor beta chains drawn from one sample of a study of blood T cells in healthy people across ages. One entry per CDR3 protein results from TCRdb running MiXCR on the 5' RACE reads. The sample records 1 million or so distinct CDR3 sequences, around 45% being singletons. The specimen was blood. The receptors were gathered from a woman aged 60-75 years in good health. The CDR3 runs from the conserved cysteine through the conserved F or W. Each record gives: V gene, CDR3 protein.

TRBV29-1	CGVELNGRRNEQFF
TRBV7-2	CASSLNSLTLTSETQYF
TRBV18	CASSPGTSGRGVQYF
TRBV12-3/TRBV12-4	CASSSPRDRDPYEQYF
TRBV4-2	CASSQLGSGGDQETQYF
TRBV29-1	CSVVLTGSVYGYTF
TRBV10-3	CAISGSGTGIPDTQYF
TRBV6-1	CASSRQGVGQPQHF
TRBV7-9	CASSFSGLAAYEQYF
TRBV7-2	CASSFSGQETQYF